This paragraph reports one TCR beta chain. There are a few counts of this clone. What antigen it recognizes has not been identified. Nothing much larger sits one base from this clone, and base qualities are not available. The CDR3, from cysteine to phenylalanine, totals 15 residues. CDR3 DNA only is kept here, 45 bases in frame from base 1. V is pruned by 0 bases and J by 5 bases, leaving 4 bases of the junction without a gene match. The germline V gene (reference sequence) sets CDR1 to LNHNV and CDR2 to YYDKDF. This sample stems from a study of blood T cell repertoires in COVID-19 (dated by TCRdb to the early 2020s). Context from the whole study: Samples covering the acute and convalescent phases of COVID-19 were provided by collaborators in the United States, Italy and Spain. The repertoires were released in a freely available public database meant as a resource for research on the immune response to SARS-CoV-2. Where available, HLA class I and class II types were taken from metadata supplied by the sample provider and were not determined by assay-based typing. A de-identified subject ID, COVID-19 status, age in years and sex were almost always included in the sample metadata. The dataset comprised deeply sampled blood TCRbeta repertoires from subjects exposed to, actively infected with, or recovered from COVID-19. Samples were obtained from the ongoing ImmuneRACE study (first 160 participants) and from some 1,200 subjects provided by 6 global collaborators. The prospective study material was composed of cDNA or gDNA derived from T cells, B-cell-depleted T cells, or PBMCs.

TCRbeta CDR3 regions were amplified from genomic DNA by means of the immunoSEQ Assay, a bias-controlled multiplex PCR. Turning to the authors' computational methods: Nucleated cell counts per sample were estimated from amplification of reference gene primers within the assay. Sequence reads were collapsed and filtered to measure the absolute abundance of every unique TCRbeta CDR3 rearrangement. Productive Simpson clonality was computed per sample as the square root of Simpson's diversity index over productive rearrangements. As stored in TCRdb, this immuneACCESS dataset retains in-frame rearrangements with V and J assigned. A fraction of the clones does not appear; measured against another copy, unresolved V genes explain less than half of the discrepancy, and the remainder lacks a known reason. Clonal size and the V and J genes are those of that table, whereas D and trimming came from the DNA. Here the sample has approximately 130,000 clones; approximately 89% occur a single time. About 4.3% of the sample rests with the top ten.

Study-level results and caveats: The amount of clinical and demographic metadata varied by source and participant and was provided uncurated.

Collaborating institutions collected whole blood in K2EDTA tubes following their own protocols. Collaborator samples were shipped for TCRbeta analysis as frozen whole blood, isolated PBMCs, or DNA extracted from either sample type. This TCR came from a human donor in a cohort sampled during active COVID-19. The sequence is built from TRBV15 and TRBJ2-1; the central 7 bases match TRBD2. Sequenced sample: peripheral blood. This receptor carries the CDR3 CATSRDGAGDNEQFF. Here is the DNA: TGTGCCACCAGCAGAGATGGGGCGGGAGACAATGAGCAGTTCTTC.